These T cell receptor beta chains were read from a single sample in a study of T cell responses to AZD1222 COVID-19 vaccine. Assay used: immunoSEQ multiplex PCR; TCRdb lists only in-frame clones, some missing. Altogether approximately 100,000 clones are present, less than 90% being singletons, with the ten largest covering roughly 3.7%. Source: peripheral blood, taken on day 0 of AZD1222 vaccination. These receptors were taken from an adult in good health. The CDR3 runs from the conserved cysteine through the conserved F or W. Fields, in order: D gene, V gene, J gene, clone size, CDR3 protein, CDR3 DNA. D genes are given only for firm matches. Where a row states a size, it is once, few, many or the class of an expanded clone; other rows omit it.

d_gene: .
v_gene: TRBV12-3/TRBV12-4
j_gene: TRBJ1-6
abundance: .
CDR3aa: CASSFPGNSPLHF
CDR3nt: TGTGCCAGCAGTTTCCCGGGAAATTCACCCCTCCACTTT

d_gene: TRBD1
v_gene: TRBV27
j_gene: TRBJ1-5
abundance: once
CDR3aa: CASSLGDRSSNQPQHF
CDR3nt: TGTGCCAGCAGTTTAGGGGACAGGTCTAGCAATCAGCCCCAGCATTTT

d_gene: TRBD1
v_gene: TRBV7-2
j_gene: TRBJ2-4
abundance: .
CDR3aa: CASSFRTGGWDIQYF
CDR3nt: TGTGCCAGCAGCTTTAGGACAGGGGGCTGGGACATTCAGTACTTC

d_gene: .
v_gene: TRBV2
j_gene: TRBJ1-6
abundance: .
CDR3aa: CASRITNSPLHF
CDR3nt: TGTGCCAGCCGCATTACCAATTCACCCCTCCACTTT

d_gene: .
v_gene: TRBV5-3
j_gene: TRBJ2-5
abundance: .
CDR3aa: CARSQKTTSGETQYF
CDR3nt: TGTGCCAGAAGCCAGAAGACTACCTCGGGGGAGACCCAGTACTTC

d_gene: .
v_gene: TRBV5-6
j_gene: TRBJ1-1
abundance: once
CDR3aa: CASRTAMNTEAFF
CDR3nt: TGTGCCAGCCGGACAGCAATGAACACTGAAGCTTTCTTT

d_gene: .
v_gene: TRBV4-1
j_gene: TRBJ2-2
abundance: .
CDR3aa: CASSQRYREGATGELFF
CDR3nt: TGCGCCAGCAGCCAACGGTACAGGGAGGGGGCCACCGGGGAGCTGTTTTTT

d_gene: .
v_gene: TRBV11-2
j_gene: TRBJ1-1
abundance: .
CDR3aa: CASSLVVEAFF
CDR3nt: TGTGCCAGCAGCTTAGTGGTTGAAGCTTTCTTT

d_gene: TRBD1
v_gene: TRBV11-2
j_gene: TRBJ1-1
abundance: .
CDR3aa: CASSPGQGASTEAFF
CDR3nt: TGTGCCAGCAGCCCGGGACAGGGGGCGTCCACTGAAGCTTTCTTT

d_gene: .
v_gene: TRBV19
j_gene: TRBJ1-6
abundance: .
CDR3aa: CASSNTGGLGSPLHF
CDR3nt: TGTGCCAGTAGCAATACCGGGGGCTTGGGATCACCCCTCCACTTT

d_gene: .
v_gene: TRBV9
j_gene: TRBJ1-2
abundance: .
CDR3aa: CASSTEPQANYGYTF
CDR3nt: TGTGCCAGCAGCACAGAACCCCAGGCCAACTATGGCTACACCTTC

d_gene: .
v_gene: TRBV6-5
j_gene: TRBJ2-3
abundance: .
CDR3aa: CASSYGGTSTDTQYF
CDR3nt: TGTGCCAGCAGTTACGGAGGAACTAGCACAGATACGCAGTATTTT

d_gene: TRBD2
v_gene: TRBV7-8
j_gene: TRBJ2-1
abundance: .
CDR3aa: CASSYRLAGGQVSPHEQFF
CDR3nt: TGTGCCAGCAGCTACCGACTAGCGGGGGGGCAGGTCAGCCCCCATGAGCAGTTCTTC

d_gene: TRBD1
v_gene: TRBV24-1
j_gene: TRBJ1-2
abundance: .
CDR3aa: CATSDPTGGAGYTF
CDR3nt: TGTGCCACCAGTGATCCGACAGGGGGCGCGGGCTACACCTTC

d_gene: TRBD2
v_gene: TRBV6-5
j_gene: TRBJ2-7
abundance: once
CDR3aa: CASSYSLGEGYEQYF
CDR3nt: TGTGCCAGCAGTTACTCCCTCGGGGAGGGATACGAGCAGTACTTC

d_gene: .
v_gene: TRBV7-2
j_gene: TRBJ1-3
abundance: .
CDR3aa: CASSLSGGAGNTIYF
CDR3nt: TGTGCCAGCAGCTTAAGTGGAGGGGCGGGAAACACCATATATTTT

d_gene: TRBD2
v_gene: TRBV6-2/TRBV6-3
j_gene: TRBJ2-3
abundance: .
CDR3aa: CASSSGGATDTQYF
CDR3nt: TGTGCCAGCAGTAGCGGGGGGGCGACAGATACGCAGTATTTT

d_gene: .
v_gene: TRBV5-6
j_gene: TRBJ2-2
abundance: .
CDR3aa: CASSLAGELFF
CDR3nt: TGTGCCAGCAGCTTAGCCGGGGAGCTGTTTTTT

d_gene: .
v_gene: TRBV29-1
j_gene: TRBJ1-1
abundance: .
CDR3aa: CSVELDGGKNTEAFF
CDR3nt: TGCAGCGTTGAATTGGACGGCGGCAAGAACACTGAAGCTTTCTTT

d_gene: TRBD2
v_gene: TRBV5-4
j_gene: TRBJ2-5
abundance: .
CDR3aa: CASSRGGRGTQYF
CDR3nt: TGTGCCAGCAGCCGGGGGGGGAGAGGGACCCAGTACTTC

d_gene: .
v_gene: TRBV5-5
j_gene: TRBJ1-5
abundance: .
CDR3aa: CASSLVPETNQPQHF
CDR3nt: TGTGCCAGCAGCTTGGTGCCCGAAACCAATCAGCCCCAGCATTTT

d_gene: .
v_gene: TRBV27
j_gene: TRBJ1-4
abundance: once
CDR3aa: CASSLFGPPNEKLFF
CDR3nt: TGTGCCAGCAGTTTATTCGGGCCCCCTAATGAAAAACTGTTTTTT

d_gene: .
v_gene: TRBV7-8
j_gene: TRBJ1-5
abundance: once
CDR3aa: CASEAGGGNQPQHF
CDR3nt: TGTGCCAGCGAGGCGGGAGGCGGCAATCAGCCCCAGCATTTT

d_gene: .
v_gene: TRBV2
j_gene: TRBJ1-5
abundance: .
CDR3aa: CASSERTDQAQHF
CDR3nt: TGTGCCAGCAGTGAGAGGACGGATCAGGCCCAGCATTTT

d_gene: .
v_gene: TRBV5-6
j_gene: TRBJ2-5
abundance: .
CDR3aa: CASSFTGKETQYF
CDR3nt: TGTGCCAGCAGCTTTACAGGGAAAGAGACCCAGTACTTC

d_gene: .
v_gene: TRBV18
j_gene: TRBJ1-1
abundance: .
CDR3aa: CASSPAVLTPEAFF
CDR3nt: TGTGCCAGCTCACCCGCAGTTTTAACCCCTGAAGCTTTCTTT

d_gene: .
v_gene: TRBV5-1
j_gene: TRBJ1-1
abundance: .
CDR3aa: CASRQAPLEDTEAFF
CDR3nt: TGCGCCAGCAGGCAGGCTCCCCTCGAGGACACTGAAGCTTTCTTT

d_gene: .
v_gene: TRBV4-1
j_gene: TRBJ1-1
abundance: .
CDR3aa: CASSLTLDTEAFF
CDR3nt: TGCGCCAGCAGCCTGACGTTAGACACTGAAGCTTTCTTT

d_gene: TRBD1
v_gene: TRBV27
j_gene: TRBJ1-4
abundance: .
CDR3aa: CASSGDRGRGEKLFF
CDR3nt: TGTGCCAGCAGTGGGGACAGGGGGCGCGGAGAAAAACTGTTTTTT

d_gene: .
v_gene: TRBV24-1
j_gene: TRBJ1-2
abundance: .
CDR3aa: CATSGSGTLIYGYTF
CDR3nt: TGTGCCACCAGTGGATCCGGGACACTTATCTATGGCTACACCTTC

d_gene: TRBD1
v_gene: TRBV10-1
j_gene: TRBJ1-1
abundance: .
CDR3aa: CASSPTGDTEAFF
CDR3nt: TGCGCCAGCAGTCCGACAGGGGACACTGAAGCTTTCTTT

d_gene: TRBD1
v_gene: TRBV6-5
j_gene: TRBJ1-5
abundance: .
CDR3aa: CASSLDRGQPQHF
CDR3nt: TGTGCCAGCAGTTTGGACAGGGGCCAGCCCCAGCATTTT

d_gene: .
v_gene: TRBV11-2
j_gene: TRBJ1-4
abundance: .
CDR3aa: CASSLETGPGEKLFF
CDR3nt: TGTGCCAGCAGCTTAGAAACGGGTCCGGGAGAAAAACTGTTTTTT

d_gene: TRBD1
v_gene: TRBV6-5
j_gene: TRBJ2-7
abundance: .
CDR3aa: CASSYGTASYEQYF
CDR3nt: TGTGCCAGCAGTTATGGGACAGCCTCCTACGAGCAGTACTTC

d_gene: .
v_gene: TRBV7-9
j_gene: TRBJ1-2
abundance: .
CDR3aa: CASSSGDYGYTF
CDR3nt: TGTGCCAGCAGCTCAGGGGACTATGGCTACACCTTC

d_gene: .
v_gene: TRBV10-3
j_gene: TRBJ1-2
abundance: .
CDR3aa: CAISESGLGYTF
CDR3nt: TGTGCCATCAGTGAGTCTGGGCTCGGCTACACCTTC

d_gene: .
v_gene: TRBV6-5
j_gene: TRBJ1-2
abundance: .
CDR3aa: CASSYGGMPYGYTF
CDR3nt: TGTGCCAGCAGTTACGGAGGGATGCCCTATGGCTACACCTTC

d_gene: .
v_gene: TRBV7-8
j_gene: TRBJ2-1
abundance: .
CDR3aa: CASSHGPSYNEQFF
CDR3nt: TGTGCCAGCAGCCACGGTCCCTCCTACAATGAGCAGTTCTTC

d_gene: .
v_gene: TRBV30
j_gene: TRBJ1-1
abundance: .
CDR3aa: CAWSAGVRYEAFF
CDR3nt: TGTGCCTGGAGTGCCGGGGTAAGGTATGAAGCTTTCTTT

d_gene: .
v_gene: TRBV14
j_gene: TRBJ1-2
abundance: .
CDR3aa: CASSQGRPNYGYTF
CDR3nt: TGTGCCAGCAGCCAAGGACGGCCTAACTATGGCTACACCTTC

d_gene: .
v_gene: TRBV5-3
j_gene: TRBJ1-2
abundance: .
CDR3aa: CARSLDRGYTF
CDR3nt: TGTGCCAGAAGCTTGGACCGTGGCTACACCTTC

d_gene: .
v_gene: TRBV6-5
j_gene: TRBJ1-4
abundance: .
CDR3aa: CASWDSSTNEKLFF
CDR3nt: TGTGCCAGCTGGGATAGCTCAACTAATGAAAAACTGTTTTTT

d_gene: TRBD1
v_gene: TRBV7-2
j_gene: TRBJ2-7
abundance: .
CDR3aa: CASSQTGGYEQYF
CDR3nt: TGTGCCAGCAGCCAAACAGGGGGCTACGAGCAGTACTTC

d_gene: .
v_gene: TRBV11-2
j_gene: TRBJ1-5
abundance: .
CDR3aa: CASSPDSLSNQPQHF
CDR3nt: TGTGCCAGCAGCCCGGACAGCCTTAGCAATCAGCCCCAGCATTTT

d_gene: .
v_gene: TRBV29-1
j_gene: TRBJ1-3
abundance: .
CDR3aa: CSVLGGSGNTIYF
CDR3nt: TGCAGCGTACTAGGGGGTTCTGGAAACACCATATATTTT

d_gene: .
v_gene: TRBV7-7
j_gene: TRBJ1-4
abundance: .
CDR3aa: CASSPGVGVEEKLFF
CDR3nt: TGTGCTAGCAGCCCGGGGGTAGGGGTGGAGGAAAAACTGTTTTTT

d_gene: TRBD1
v_gene: TRBV5-1
j_gene: TRBJ1-1
abundance: .
CDR3aa: CASKFSQGALNTEAFF
CDR3nt: TGCGCCAGCAAGTTCAGCCAGGGGGCATTGAACACTGAAGCTTTCTTT

d_gene: TRBD1
v_gene: TRBV28
j_gene: TRBJ2-1
abundance: .
CDR3aa: CASRSGTATYNEQFF
CDR3nt: TGTGCCAGCAGGTCCGGGACAGCGACCTACAATGAGCAGTTCTTC